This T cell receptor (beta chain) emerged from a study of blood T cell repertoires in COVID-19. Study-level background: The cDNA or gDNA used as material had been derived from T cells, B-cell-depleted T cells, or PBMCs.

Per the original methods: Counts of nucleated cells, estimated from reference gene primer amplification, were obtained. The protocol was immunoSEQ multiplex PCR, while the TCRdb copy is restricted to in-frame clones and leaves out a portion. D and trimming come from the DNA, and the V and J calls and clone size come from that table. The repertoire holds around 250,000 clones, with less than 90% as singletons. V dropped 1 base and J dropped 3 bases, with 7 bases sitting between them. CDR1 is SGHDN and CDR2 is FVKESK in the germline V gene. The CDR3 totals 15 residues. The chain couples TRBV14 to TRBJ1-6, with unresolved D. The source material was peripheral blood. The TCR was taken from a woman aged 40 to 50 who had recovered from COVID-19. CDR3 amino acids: CASSQGGNYNSPLHF. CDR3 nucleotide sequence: TGTGCCAGCAGCCAAGGAGGAAACTATAATTCACCCCTCCACTTT.